What follows are 17 T cell receptor beta chains derived from one specimen sequenced in a study of blood T cell repertoires in COVID-19 (dated by TCRdb to 2020 to 2022). The protocol used for the library was the immunoSEQ multiplex PCR assay. TCRdb re-hosts the immuneACCESS table, in-frame sequences only. Its copies lack some clones; in the studies checked, an unresolved V gene accounts for under half of them, and the cause for the rest is not known. The sample table contains more than 300,000 clones; only one count was recorded for approximately 84% of them. About 4% of the sample goes to the ten largest clones. Input material: PBMCs or T cells enriched from blood (not recorded which). These receptor sequences come from a man aged 30-40 years who had recovered from COVID-19.

This CDR3 reads CASSQGVGTGNTGELFF. The CDR3 nucleotides read TGCGCCAGCAGCCAAGGCGTCGGGACAGGTAACACCGGGGAGCTGTTTTTT. V is TRBV4-1 and J is TRBJ2-2; 8 nucleotides match TRBD1. J lost 2 bases, V lost 1 base, and 6 bases had no gene match. This CDR3 region has 17 residues. Per germline, CDR1 MGHRA and CDR2 YSYEKL.

The genes are TRBV10-1 and TRBJ2-3; 10 nucleotides align to TRBD2. Trimming took 0 bases from V and 4 from J; bases not matched to a gene: 16. The CDR3 length is 20 residues. Germline V gene sequence: CDR1 WNHNN, CDR2 SYGVQD (reference sequence). The CDR3 here is CASSESGLAELTRGPDTQYF. As DNA, the CDR3 is TGCGCCAGCAGTGAGTCCGGACTAGCGGAACTTACCCGGGGTCCAGATACGCAGTATTTT.

The J gene is TRBJ2-5, the V gene TRBV27; D may be TRBD1 (8 bases). V lost 5 bases and J 1 base, leaving 14 bases between the germline ends. This CDR3 has 15 amino acids. Germline-derived CDR1 and CDR2 are MNHEY and SMNVEV (reference sequence). The CDR3 is CASSRGGQAQETQYF. DNA of the CDR3: TGTGCCAGCAGTCGCGGGGGACAGGCCCAAGAGACCCAGTACTTC.

This chain uses TRBV6-5 with TRBJ1-2; D is ambiguous. The CDR3 is 12 residues long. Trimming took 7 bases from V and 5 from J, leaving 11 bases between them. Germline loops: CDR1 MNHEY, CDR2 SVGAGI. This chain's CDR3 is CASMEVGYGYTF. In nucleotides, the CDR3 is TGTGCCAGCATGGAGGTTGGGTATGGCTACACCTTC.

This clone was recorded a few times. J is TRBJ2-7 and V is TRBV27, with a weak D call TRBD1 (6 bases). The CDR3 contains 14 residues. V was trimmed by 0 bases and J by 5 bases, leaving 11 bases between them. Germline CDR1 MNHEY, CDR2 SMNVEV (reference sequence). The CDR3, as DNA: TGTGCCAGCAGTTTATCACAGGGTGGTCACGAGCAGTACTTC. Its translation is CASSLSQGGHEQYF.

The chain couples TRBV7-2 to TRBJ2-1; 8 nucleotides match TRBD2. Germline V lookup: CDR1 SGHTA, CDR2 FQGNSA. CDR3 length equals 17 residues. V lost 5 bases to trimming and J lost 7 bases; unmatched junction nucleotides: 16. The chain's CDR3 is CASSLLGRGLVNNEQFF. CDR3 nucleotide sequence: TGTGCCAGCAGCCTTCTAGGGCGGGGACTAGTTAATAATGAGCAGTTCTTC.

The CDR3 DNA follows: TGTGCCAGCAACAGCGGGAGAGAGCAGTACTTC. Protein product: CASNSGREQYF. The V and J genes are TRBV6-5 and TRBJ2-7, with TRBD2 matching 8 bases. Per the germline V gene, CDR1 is MNHEY and CDR2 is SVGAGI. The length of the CDR3 is 11 residues. V shed 7 bases, J shed 7 bases, and the junction held 3 bases outside the gene matches.

The rearrangement uses TRBV30 and TRBJ2-3; D is unclear. Germline CDR1 reads GTSNPN; CDR2 reads SVGIG (reference sequence). V lost 3 bases, J lost 3 bases, and 4 bases lay in between. This CDR3 contains 11 residues. The CDR3, as DNA: TGTGCCTGGAGCTCGACAGATACGCAGTATTTT. Amino acids: CAWSSTDTQYF.

V usage is TRBV12-3 or TRBV12-4 and J usage is TRBJ2-7, with 9 nucleotides matching TRBD1. With V trimmed by 5 bases and J by 10 bases, 6 bases remained unmatched. This CDR3 has 12 amino acids. The CDR3 reads CASSLQGAKQYF. Here the CDR3 DNA reads TGTGCCAGCAGTCTACAGGGGGCGAAACAGTACTTC.

The V and J genes are TRBV29-1 and TRBJ2-3, with 10 bases fitting TRBD2. The junction had 10 bases not matched to a gene; V was cut back by 7 bases and J by 6 bases. The CDR3 loop spans 14 amino acids. The germline gives CDR1 SQVTM, CDR2 ANQGSEA. The CDR3 spells CSAYSLAGTDTQYF. For the CDR3, the DNA is TGCAGCGCCTACTCACTAGCGGGAACGGATACGCAGTATTTT.

The chain couples TRBV3-1 (or the pseudogene TRBV3-2) to TRBJ1-1; D not resolved. The CDR3 runs to 14 residues. Germline V CDR1 and CDR2: LGHDT, YNNKEL (reference sequence). With 6 bases removed from V and 4 bases from J, the gap between germline ends came to 15 bases. CDR3 sequence (DNA): TGTGCCAGCAGTGAGGGAGGGTGGGGCACTGAAGCTTTCTTT. Its protein is CASSEGGWGTEAFF.

The V and J genes are TRBV10-3 and TRBJ1-1; the D is unclear. CDR3 length: 13 amino acids. V was cut by 11 bases and J by 5 bases, with 18 bases left in between. CDR1 and CDR2 from the germline V gene are ENHRY and SYGVKD. CDR3 nucleotide sequence: TGTGCCGTGACCAATACCCTGAGGACTGAAGCTTTCTTT. It yields the protein CAVTNTLRTEAFF.

The V and J genes are TRBV4-2 and TRBJ2-7, with D unresolved. The CDR3 spans 14 residues. Per the germline V gene, CDR1 is LGHNA and CDR2 is YNFKEQ. Trimming stripped 4 bases from V and 0 bases from J, with 10 bases between. This chain's CDR3 is CASSLSRLSYEQYF. The DNA for the CDR3 is TGTGCCAGCAGCCTATCCAGACTCTCCTACGAGCAGTACTTC.

CDR3 nucleotides: TGTGCTAGTGGCCGATCACTAGCGGGAGAAGAGACCCAGTACTTC. This encodes CASGRSLAGEETQYF. The chain recombines TRBV12-5 with TRBJ2-5; 11 bases align to TRBD2. V was pared by 6 bases and J by 3 bases, with 6 bases of the junction left unmatched. Per germline, CDR1 LGHNT and CDR2 FRNRAP. The CDR3 sequence is 15 residues long.

The chain combines TRBV5-4 with TRBJ2-1; 8 nucleotides match TRBD2. Germline V lookup: CDR1 SGHNT, CDR2 YYREEE (reference sequence). J lost 4 bases, V lost 5 bases, and 8 bases had no gene match. The CDR3 runs 15 residues. CDR3 nucleotide sequence: TGTGCCAGCAGGGGGGGTCTAGCGGGTTACAATGAGCAGTTCTTC. Translation gives CASRGGLAGYNEQFF.

This clone was picked up one time. The chain recombines TRBV4-1 with TRBJ1-2; TRBD1 aligns across 7 bases. The CDR3 has 15 amino acids. V trimming: 3 bases; J trimming: 5 bases; junction bases outside the gene matches: 9. Germline loops: CDR1 MGHRA, CDR2 YSYEKL. The CDR3 is CASSHLQGRQYGYTF. The DNA of the CDR3 is TGCGCCAGCAGCCATCTACAGGGGAGGCAATATGGCTACACCTTC.

This CDR3 reads CSVSGQQNEKLFF. CDR3 in DNA: TGCAGCGTGTCAGGACAGCAGAATGAAAAACTGTTTTTT. The chain carries TRBV29-1 and TRBJ1-4; tentative D call: TRBD1 (6 bases). Germline V lookup: CDR1 SQVTM, CDR2 ANQGSEA. V lost 6 bases to trimming and J lost 5 bases, with 13 bases between them. The CDR3 spans 13 residues.